Sequencing of this T cell receptor (beta chain) was carried out in a study of T cell repertoires in cytomegalovirus infection. CDR1 and CDR2 from the germline V gene are SGHDT and YYEEEE. Trimming removed 0 bases at V and 4 bases at J, with 10 bases between. CDR3 length equals 14 residues. TCRdb reanalysed the reads using MiXCR and keeps one entry per CDR3 protein. Of almost 300,000 distinct CDR3 sequences listed, approximately 8.9% were seen once; the top ten hold approximately 2.3%. In this sample, this clonotype turned up many times. The chain carries TRBV5-6 and TRBJ2-5; D gene ambiguous. The TCR sequence derives from a human donor in good health (CMV status not recorded). Some clones in this sample may be carry-over from other donors' samples. The sample taken for sequencing was PBMCs. Here the CDR3 DNA reads TGTGCCAGCAGCTTGGACGGACCCGCAGAGACCCAGTACTTC. Residues: CASSLDGPAETQYF.